A single sample gave rise to the 10 T cell receptor beta chains below, sequenced in a study of blood T cell repertoires in COVID-19. Sequencing was performed with immunoSEQ multiplex PCR; in TCRdb, only in-frame clones are kept and a portion is missing. The sample contains 100,000 to 150,000 clones, about 70% of which appear only once. The sample consisted of peripheral blood. These receptors all come from a man aged 60 to 69 with acute or convalescent COVID-19.

V usage is TRBV5-6 and J usage is TRBJ1-6; TRBD1 might be the D (6 bases). Between the trimmed V and J ends, which lost 1 base and 6 bases, there was a span of 11 bases. Germline lookup yields CDR1 SGHDT and CDR2 YYEEEE. The length of the CDR3 is 15 residues. CDR3 amino acids: CASSLLNRVNSPLHF. The CDR3 nucleotides read TGTGCCAGCAGCTTGCTCAACAGGGTTAATTCACCCCTCCACTTT.

This clone was detected only a few times. V and J are TRBV5-1 and TRBJ1-1; D is perhaps TRBD1 (6 bases). CDR3 size: 15 residues. Trimming cost V 2 bases and J 3 bases, with 14 bases left between them. Germline V gene lookup returns CDR1 SGHRS and CDR2 YFSETQ. The CDR3 nucleotides read TGCGCCAGCAGCTTCAGTAACCCAGGGGACACTGAAGCTTTCTTT. This gives the protein CASSFSNPGDTEAFF.

Concerning this clone itself: This clone may be a read error of a much larger clone one base away. Other DNA variants within this sample encode the same CDR3. The V call is TRBV5-1, the J call TRBJ2-3, with a tentative D call TRBD1 (5 bases). The V gene lost 2 bases and the J gene lost 2 bases, with 6 bases spanning the gap. CDR1 is SGHRS and CDR2 is YFSETQ in the germline V gene. The CDR3 sequence is 13 residues long. DNA for the CDR3: TGCGCCAGCAGCTTCAGGGACACAGATACGCAGTATTTT. Its translation is CASSFRDTDTQYF.

This clone was seen a few times. J is TRBJ1-2 and V is TRBV15; unclear D gene. Trimming stripped 0 bases from V and 5 bases from J, with 10 bases between. Per germline, CDR1 LNHNV and CDR2 YYDKDF (reference sequence). The length of the CDR3 is 14 residues. The CDR3 DNA reads TGTGCCACCAGCAGAGATGCGGGCGGGTATGGCTACACCTTC. It yields the protein CATSRDAGGYGYTF.

This clone turned up a few times. The V gene is TRBV6-4, the J gene TRBJ1-2, with 7 bases matching TRBD1. This CDR3 is built from 14 residues. CDR1 is MRHNA, CDR2 SNTAGT, per germline. V shed 0 bases, J shed 7 bases, and the junction held 5 bases outside the gene matches. This CDR3 reads CASSDSNRGGGYTF. In nucleotides, the CDR3 is TGTGCCAGCAGTGACTCTAACAGGGGAGGTGGCTACACCTTC.

The V and J genes are TRBV5-6 and TRBJ2-5; the match to TRBD1 covers 10 bases. The germline CDR1 and CDR2 sequences are SGHDT and YYEEEE. V dropped 4 bases and J dropped 5; count of bases not matched to a gene: 5. This CDR3 is 14 amino acids long. The CDR3 sequence is CASSETGGWETQYF. The CDR3 DNA sequence: TGTGCCAGCAGCGAGACAGGGGGCTGGGAGACCCAGTACTTC.

This chain connects TRBV30 to TRBJ1-4; D possibly corresponds to TRBD1 (5 bases). This CDR3 has 14 residues. Germline assignment: CDR1 GTSNPN and CDR2 SVGIG (reference sequence). V lost 3 bases and J lost 5, with 13 bases in between. The CDR3 DNA is TGTGCCTGGAGGCCGGGGGGAAGGAATGAAAAACTGTTTTTT. This codes for CAWRPGGRNEKLFF.

The rearrangement uses TRBV3-1 (or the pseudogene TRBV3-2) and TRBJ2-3, with TRBD2 identical over 8 bases. Germline trimming cut 5 bases from V and 1 base from J; bases unmatched to any gene: 11. The CDR3 runs to 17 residues. Germline V gene lookup returns CDR1 LGHDT and CDR2 YNNKEL (reference sequence). Here the CDR3 reads CASSDTRAGGRTDTQYF. The CDR3 region has the DNA TGTGCCAGCAGCGATACGCGGGCGGGGGGCCGCACAGATACGCAGTATTTT.

The chain uses TRBV30 and TRBJ1-2; no reliable D call. This CDR3 spans 13 amino acids. The V gene's germline CDR1 is GTSNPN and CDR2 SVGIG (reference sequence). V lost 0 bases and J 7 bases, leaving 12 bases between the germline ends. CDR3 coding DNA: TGTGCCTGGAGTGTAAACTGGTCGCTTGGCTACACCTTC. Protein sequence: CAWSVNWSLGYTF.

This clone has just one count. The chain combines TRBV4-2 with TRBJ2-2; perhaps TRBD2 as D (6 bases). Trimming pared 2 bases from V and 4 bases from J, leaving 20 bases between. This CDR3 comprises 18 residues. Germline-derived CDR1 and CDR2 are LGHNA and YNFKEQ. The CDR3 sequence is CASSQRLLAAGGTGELFF. The CDR3 nucleotides are TGTGCCAGCAGCCAACGTCTGTTAGCGGCCGGGGGCACCGGGGAGCTGTTTTTT.